This TCR beta chain was sequenced during a study of lymphopenia after photon versus proton radiotherapy. Study conclusions and caveats: A bigger post-nadir fall in TCR diversity correlated inversely with survival time in deceased patients. Under photons, naive T cells and diversity fell while effector/memory populations rose. Authors raise, but do not show, better survival with proton therapy. After lymphocyte nadir, photon-treated repertoires showed oligoclonal expansion, especially CD8+ Temra.

Profiled with immunoSEQ multiplex PCR; TCRdb holds only in-frame clones, not every one. The sample lists more than 25,000 clones; around 87% were seen once. This clone has only one observation. Its cognate antigen is unknown. Germline is not matched at one junction end, which may reflect a read error. This CDR3 comprises 15 residues. Germline CDR1 and CDR2: SEHNR and FQNEAQ (reference sequence). This clonotype was obtained from a woman aged 55-70 years with cholangiocarcinoma. Some clones in this sample may be carry-over from other donors' samples. This sample comprised peripheral blood, obtained from a patient treated with proton-based radiotherapy. The chain is built from TRBV7-9 and TRBJ1-2; 8 bases align to TRBD1. The CDR3 nucleotides read TGTGCCAGCAGCTCCCGGGACAGGCTCAATGATGGCTACATCTTC. Translated, it gives CASSSRDRLNDGYIF.